A single sample is the source of the 26 T cell receptor beta chains below, sequenced in a study of beta chain features in type 1 diabetes. Study-level results: There was a moderate but significant shortening of TCRB CDR3s in all four CD4+ subsets of Type 1 diabetes patients.

The whole isolated RNA underwent reverse transcription, so sequencing captured expressed TCRB transcripts. Data came from immunoSEQ multiplex PCR; TCRdb stores just in-frame clones and leaves some out. Here the sample spans hundreds of thousands of clones, roughly 13% being singletons. Their recognized antigens are unknown. The sample taken for sequencing was naive CD4+ T cells from blood. These receptors came from a man aged 18-30 years with type 1 diabetes.

This chain uses TRBV30 with TRBJ1-1; D not resolved. The CDR3 extends over 11 amino acids. V shed 6 bases and J shed 0 bases, with 5 bases lying between them. CDR1 and CDR2 (germline): GTSNPN, SVGIG (reference sequence). The CDR3 loop reads CACQVNTEAFF. The DNA for the CDR3 is TGTGCCTGTCAGGTGAACACTGAAGCTTTCTTT. The variable domain in full, with the rest retrieved from reference TRBV30 and TRBJ1-1, is SQTIHQWPATLVQPVGSPLSLECTVEGTSNPNLYWYRQAAGRGLQLLFYSVGIGQISSEVPQNLSASRPQDRQFILSSKKLLLSDSGFYLCACQVNTEAFFGQGTRLTVV.

This clone was found a few times. The chain joins TRBV19 to TRBJ2-1; D unclear. CDR1 LNHDA and CDR2 SQIVND come from the germline V gene (reference sequence). The CDR3 extends over 14 amino acids. V shed 7 bases and J shed 0 bases, with 10 bases lying between them. This chain's CDR3 is CASKDDRSYNEQFF. DNA for the CDR3: TGTGCCAGTAAAGATGACCGCTCCTACAATGAGCAGTTCTTC.

The chain recombines TRBV28 with TRBJ2-6; D unresolved. V lost 10 bases, J lost 1 base, and 8 bases lay in between. The germline V gene encodes CDR1 MDHEN and CDR2 SYDVKM. CDR3 length: 13 amino acids. CDR3 sequence (DNA): TGTGCCACTCACCGGTCTGGGGCCAACGTCCTGACTTTC. The encoded protein is CATHRSGANVLTF.

In regard to this clone: Different DNA sequences within this sample yield the same CDR3. The chain recombines TRBV5-1 with TRBJ2-1, with 10 bases aligning to TRBD1. The length of the CDR3 is 14 residues. Trimming cost V 4 bases and J 10 bases; bases outside gene matches: 8. Germline assignment: CDR1 SGHRS and CDR2 YFSETQ. CDR3: CASSPGQGRGEQFF. For the CDR3, the DNA is TGCGCCAGCAGCCCGGGACAGGGGAGAGGCGAGCAGTTCTTC.

This clone has only a few counts. The rearrangement joins TRBV28 to TRBJ2-4; tentative D call: TRBD1 (6 bases). The V gene lost 3 bases and the J gene lost 4 bases, with 13 bases spanning the gap. There are 15 residues in the CDR3. CDR1 MDHEN and CDR2 SYDVKM come from the germline V gene. Here the CDR3 reads CASSFGGQKKNIQYF. The CDR3 DNA is TGTGCCAGCAGTTTCGGCGGACAGAAAAAAAACATTCAGTACTTC.

The rearrangement links TRBV6-1 to TRBJ2-3; the D is unclear. Deletions cut 6 bases from V and 3 bases from J, with 10 bases between. The germline gives CDR1 MNHNS, CDR2 SASEGT. The CDR3 is 13 residues long. The CDR3 spells CASRAPSTDTQYF. The CDR3 DNA follows: TGTGCCAGCAGAGCCCCCAGTACAGATACGCAGTATTTT.

This clone was seen only a few times. The V call is TRBV4-2, the J call TRBJ1-4, with D unclear. V lost 0 bases and J 6 bases, leaving 11 bases between the germline ends. CDR1 LGHNA and CDR2 YNFKEQ come from the germline V gene. This CDR3 region has 15 residues. The CDR3 sequence is CASSQDFRTDEKLFF. In DNA, the CDR3 is TGTGCCAGCAGCCAAGATTTCAGGACGGATGAAAAACTGTTTTTT.

V is TRBV25-1 and J is TRBJ2-2; 9 bases align to TRBD2. V lost 4 bases, J lost 7 bases, and 7 bases stayed unmatched. In germline, CDR1 is MGHDK, CDR2 SYGVNS. This CDR3 has 15 amino acids. CDR3 residues: CASSVAGDSSGELFF. As DNA, the CDR3 is TGTGCCAGCAGTGTAGCGGGAGATAGTAGCGGGGAGCTGTTTTTT.

This clone has more than one count but fewer than ten. The V gene is TRBV14, the J gene TRBJ2-7; 9 bases are a match to TRBD2. J lost 3 bases, V lost 3 bases, and 9 bases had no gene match. The germline gives CDR1 SGHDN, CDR2 FVKESK. CDR3 length equals 16 residues. The CDR3 loop is CASSHTIRAGGYEQYF. The CDR3 nucleotides are TGTGCCAGCAGCCACACCATCCGAGCGGGAGGCTACGAGCAGTACTTC.

This chain connects TRBV2 to TRBJ1-1, with D possibly matching TRBD1 (6 bases). V gave up 7 bases and J gave up 1 base, with 13 bases separating them. The CDR3 is made up of 14 amino acids. Per germline, CDR1 SNHLY and CDR2 FYNNEI. The CDR3 DNA reads TGTGCCAGCAATCCAATGGACAGGAACACTGAAGCTTTCTTT. Amino acid sequence: CASNPMDRNTEAFF.

V is TRBV7-9 and J is TRBJ1-6; weak D call: TRBD1 (5 bases). CDR1 and CDR2 (germline): SEHNR, FQNEAQ (reference sequence). This CDR3 is 16 amino acids long. V was clipped by 5 bases and J by 1 base, with 12 bases between them. The CDR3 spells CASSGPRTSYNSPLHF. In DNA form, the CDR3 reads TGTGCCAGCAGCGGTCCGAGGACATCCTATAATTCACCCCTCCACTTT.

This clone has only a few counts. The chain joins TRBV5-4 to TRBJ1-5; 8 nucleotides line up with TRBD1. With V trimmed by 3 bases and J by 5 bases, 4 bases remained unmatched. The V gene's germline CDR1 is SGHNT and CDR2 YYREEE (reference sequence). The CDR3 spans 14 residues. Here the CDR3 DNA reads TGTGCCAGCAGCTCCGACAGGGGCGATCAGCCCCAGCATTTT. It translates to CASSSDRGDQPQHF.

This clone occurred a few times. The chain carries TRBV29-1 and TRBJ2-1; D gene uncertain. Germline V gene lookup returns CDR1 SQVTM and CDR2 ANQGSEA. The V end lost 6 bases, the J end lost 6 bases, and 15 bases lay between the germline ends. This CDR3 is 13 amino acids long. DNA of the CDR3: TGCAGCGTCGAGGCTATTTACGTCAATGAGCAGTTCTTC. Amino acid sequence: CSVEAIYVNEQFF.

This clone was counted a few times. The chain uses TRBV7-2 and TRBJ2-7; D unclear. The CDR3 length is 14 residues. The germline V and J ends were trimmed by 0 bases and 2 bases, with 8 bases remaining between them. Looked up from germline, CDR1 is SGHTA and CDR2 is FQGNSA. The CDR3 loop is CASSLALRTYEQYF. The CDR3 DNA follows: TGTGCCAGCAGCTTAGCCCTCCGGACCTACGAGCAGTACTTC.

V gene TRBV30 combines with J gene TRBJ2-5; possible D gene TRBD2, 6 bases. The germline V gene encodes CDR1 GTSNPN and CDR2 SVGIG (reference sequence). The V and J ends lost 5 bases and 7 bases respectively, with 14 bases between them. The CDR3 has 12 amino acids. The CDR3 loop is CAWGRPEGTQYF. The CDR3 region has the DNA TGTGCCTGGGGCCGGCCGGAGGGGACCCAGTACTTC.

On this clone: The sample has other DNA sequences that encode this CDR3 too. This chain uses TRBV30 with TRBJ1-2; D gene unclear. V was cut by 0 bases and J by 0 bases, with 2 bases left in between. Per the germline V gene, CDR1 is GTSNPN and CDR2 is SVGIG (reference sequence). CDR3 length: 12 residues. CDR3 DNA sequence: TGTGCCTGGAGTGTAACTAACTATGGCTACACCTTC. It is translated as CAWSVTNYGYTF.

This clone occurred a few times. The gene calls are TRBV7-2 and TRBJ1-2, with TRBD1 matching over 10 bases. V shed 2 bases, J shed 8 bases, and the junction held 11 bases outside the gene matches. Per the germline V gene, CDR1 is SGHTA and CDR2 is FQGNSA. The CDR3 is 16 residues long. The CDR3: CASSLSGGQGMSGYTF. CDR3 nucleotides: TGTGCCAGCAGCTTAAGTGGGGGACAGGGGATGAGCGGCTACACCTTC.

This clone was observed a few times. The chain joins TRBV14 to TRBJ1-5; perhaps TRBD1 as D (5 bases). V lost 2 bases, J lost 9 bases, and 11 bases lay in between. Germline values: CDR1 SGHDN, CDR2 FVKESK. The length of the CDR3 is 13 residues. The CDR3 DNA reads as TGTGCCAGCAGCCAACATACGGGGCGGCCCCAGCATTTT. The encoded protein is CASSQHTGRPQHF.

The genes are TRBV4-2 and TRBJ1-6, with D unclear. The germline V gene has CDR1 LGHNA and CDR2 YNFKEQ. The ends were cut back, 0 bases at V and 9 bases at J, with 9 bases in the middle. CDR3 length: 14 residues. CDR3 region: CASSQDDFGSPLHF. CDR3 coding DNA: TGTGCCAGCAGCCAAGACGACTTCGGTTCACCCCTCCACTTT.

This clone was counted only a few times. The J gene is TRBJ2-5, the V gene TRBV21-1; the table calls TRBD2, which could not be checked here. TRBV21-1 counts as a pseudogene. CDR3 length equals 18 residues. The CDR3 bases are TGTGCCAGCGAAATTAGCGGTCATCACCTCCCCCTACAAGAGACCCAGTACTTC. This sequence encodes CASEISGHHLPLQETQYF.

The sample holds a few counts of this clone. This chain links TRBV7-9 with TRBJ2-2, with D tentatively TRBD2 (5 bases). Trimming pared 3 bases from V and 2 bases from J, leaving 22 bases between. This CDR3 is built from 19 residues. Germline CDR1 SEHNR, CDR2 FQNEAQ (reference sequence). CDR3 residues: CASSFPTDGKYLNTGELFF. CDR3 DNA: TGTGCCAGCAGCTTCCCTACGGACGGGAAGTACCTTAACACCGGGGAGCTGTTTTTT. Looking up the rest from reference TRBV7-9 and TRBJ2-2 gives the full variable domain: DTGVSQNPRHKITKRGQNVTFRCDPISEHNRLYWYRQTLGQGPEFLTYFQNEAQLEKSRLLSDRFSAERPKGSFSTLEIQRTEQGDSAMYLCASSFPTDGKYLNTGELFFGEGSRLTVL.

V usage is TRBV4-1 and J usage is TRBJ2-1; perhaps TRBD1 as D (5 bases). In germline, CDR1 is MGHRA, CDR2 YSYEKL. Trimming removed 4 bases at V and 9 bases at J, with 13 bases between. The length of the CDR3 is 13 residues. CDR3 nucleotides: TGCGCCAGCAGCCCAGTGACAGTGTCTGAGCAGTTCTTC. It is translated as CASSPVTVSEQFF.

This clone was seen a few times. This rearrangement joins TRBV20-1 to TRBJ2-7; a possible D gene is TRBD2 (5 bases). Looked up from germline, CDR1 is DFQATT and CDR2 is SNEGSKA (reference sequence). CDR3 length: 11 residues. Trimming removed 1 base at V and 8 bases at J, with 9 bases between. The CDR3 sequence is CSARGTLQQYF. CDR3 bases: TGCAGTGCTAGAGGGACTCTCCAGCAGTACTTC.

The sample holds a few counts of this clone. The rearrangement uses TRBV9 and TRBJ2-6, with 12 bases that match TRBD1. The CDR3 covers 17 residues. The germline CDR1 and CDR2 sequences are SGDLS and YYNGEE. V gave up 4 bases and J gave up 3 bases; unmatched junction bases: 5. The CDR3 sequence: CASSPRDRGRGANVLTF. In DNA, the CDR3 is TGTGCCAGCAGCCCCCGGGACAGGGGGCGTGGGGCCAACGTCCTGACTTTC.

The gene calls are TRBV7-2 and TRBJ1-5; perhaps TRBD1 as D (6 bases). V dropped 4 bases and J dropped 9 bases, with 16 bases sitting between them. CDR1 and CDR2 (germline): SGHTA, FQGNSA. The CDR3 is 14 amino acids. CDR3 sequence: CASSSGQRMWPQHF. Written as DNA, the CDR3 is TGTGCCAGCAGCTCAGGACAGCGCATGTGGCCCCAGCATTTT.

The chain links TRBV5-1 to TRBJ1-2, with 9 nucleotides matching TRBD1. The germline gives CDR1 SGHRS, CDR2 YFSETQ. The CDR3 covers 16 residues. The V segment lost 4 bases and the J segment 4 bases; nucleotides outside the gene matches: 11. Here the CDR3 DNA reads TGCGCCAGCAGCGAAGAATTCGGACAGGGGAGCTATGGCTACACCTTC. It specifies CASSEEFGQGSYGYTF. Complete variable domain (other parts from reference TRBV5-1 and TRBJ1-2): KAGVTQTPRYLIKTRGQQVTLSCSPISGHRSVSWYQQTPGQGLQFLFEYFSETQRNKGNFPGRFSGRQFSNSRSEMNVSTLELGDSALYLCASSEEFGQGSYGYTFGSGTRLTVV.